This T cell receptor (beta chain) was sequenced in a study of OX40 agonist ivuxolimab in advanced cancers. Clones were read by immunoSEQ multiplex PCR, and TCRdb kept only the in-frame ones, dropping some. The sample comprises approximately 23,000 clones, 80% to 90% of which are singletons, and less than 15% rests with the top ten. Autoimmune disease history or systemic immunosuppression excluded patients. Trimming took 1 base from V and 3 from J; bases not matched to a gene: 4. CDR3 size: 15 residues. In germline, CDR1 is SGHTA, CDR2 FQGNSA. The clonotype comes from an adult with an advanced solid tumor such as melanoma, head and neck, liver or kidney cancer. The chain couples TRBV7-2 to TRBJ1-2; 8 nucleotides align to TRBD1. Sequenced material: CD4+ or CD8+ T cells sorted from blood, taken in a trial of the OX40 agonist ivuxolimab. In DNA form, the CDR3 reads TGTGCCAGCAGCTTAGTGTCAGGGGGCCACTATGGCTACACCTTC. Translated, it gives CASSLVSGGHYGYTF.